This T cell receptor beta chain was retrieved from a study of blood T cell repertoires in COVID-19. Study-level background: Samples of COVID-19 (acute and convalescent) were obtained from the United States, Italy and Spain. T cells, B-cell-depleted T cells, or PBMCs provided the cDNA or gDNA that served as material.

With 6 bases removed from V and 6 bases from J, the gap between germline ends came to 14 bases. From germline, CDR1 is MNHEY and CDR2 SVGAGI. CDR3 length equals 13 residues. In the authors' methods: Using reference gene primer amplification, nucleated cell counts were estimated. Data came from immunoSEQ multiplex PCR; TCRdb stores just in-frame clones and leaves some out. V and J calls and clone size are those listed in that table; D and trimming were worked out from the DNA. The table has about 80,000 clones, over 65% seen once; the top ten hold more than 5%. This TCR came from a man between 45 and 60 years old with active or convalescent COVID-19. The sample comprised peripheral blood. The chain links TRBV6-5 to TRBJ1-2; weak D call: TRBD1 (6 bases). CDR3 bases: TGTGCCAGCAGCTCCACAGGGCGTAATGGCTACACCTTC. Translated: CASSSTGRNGYTF.